This TCR beta chain was sequenced in a study of vaccination effects on CD4 cells after COVID-19. On the study more broadly: Post-vaccine draws lagged the second dose by a median of 72 days.

About this clone: Its specificity is not known.

Viral peptide pool expansion of antigen-specific CD4+ T cells preceded sequencing in the ViraFEST assay. Subsequent to a culture period of approximately 11 days, CD4+ T cells were isolated. All participants had two doses of either the BNT162b2 or mRNA-1273 vaccine. Culturing of some 2 million PBMC per well took place with around 9.4 IU/ml IL-2 and about 10 ug/ml peptides. Sequencing was performed with immunoSEQ multiplex PCR; in TCRdb, only in-frame clones are kept and a portion is missing. The data hold 35,000 to 40,000 clones, with approximately 82% observed a single time. Overall study results and limits: Vaccine- and infection-induced clones showed marked clonal contraction late following vaccination.

This CDR3 contains 13 residues. The V end lost 8 bases, the J end lost 0 bases, and 10 bases lay between the germline ends. The germline gives CDR1 MNHEY, CDR2 SVGAGI. The receptor's source is a human donor who received a COVID-19 vaccine. Some clones in this sample may be carry-over from other donors' samples. The chain carries TRBV6-5 and TRBJ1-1; no clear D. The sequencing used CD4+ T cells from PBMCs cultured with HCoV-NL63 spike peptides, collected after COVID-19 vaccination. The CDR3 DNA reads TGTGCCAGCTCAGGAGTCGTGAACACTGAAGCTTTCTTT. It yields the protein CASSGVVNTEAFF.